This T cell receptor (beta chain) was identified in a study of CD8+ T cells in alopecia areata. Study findings and constraints: Scalp sequencing also captures normal skin's resident alphabeta T cells.

Germline values: CDR1 SGHVS, CDR2 FQNEAQ. The CDR3 extends over 15 amino acids. Trimming pared 0 bases from V and 3 bases from J, leaving 8 bases between. RNA was isolated and reverse transcribed to cDNA, the sequencing template. The protocol was immunoSEQ multiplex PCR, while the TCRdb copy is restricted to in-frame clones and leaves out a portion. The sample includes 100,000 to 150,000 clones, about 50% seen only once; the top ten take approximately 19%. This clone was observed a few times. The antigen is not known. Sequencing used CD8+ T cells sorted from blood, obtained at week 0. The receptor comes from a human donor with alopecia areata. This rearrangement joins TRBV7-8 to TRBJ1-4; unclear D gene. CDR3 sequence reads: CASSLAAVPNEKLFF. CDR3 bases: TGTGCCAGCAGCTTAGCGGCAGTCCCTAATGAAAAACTGTTTTTT.